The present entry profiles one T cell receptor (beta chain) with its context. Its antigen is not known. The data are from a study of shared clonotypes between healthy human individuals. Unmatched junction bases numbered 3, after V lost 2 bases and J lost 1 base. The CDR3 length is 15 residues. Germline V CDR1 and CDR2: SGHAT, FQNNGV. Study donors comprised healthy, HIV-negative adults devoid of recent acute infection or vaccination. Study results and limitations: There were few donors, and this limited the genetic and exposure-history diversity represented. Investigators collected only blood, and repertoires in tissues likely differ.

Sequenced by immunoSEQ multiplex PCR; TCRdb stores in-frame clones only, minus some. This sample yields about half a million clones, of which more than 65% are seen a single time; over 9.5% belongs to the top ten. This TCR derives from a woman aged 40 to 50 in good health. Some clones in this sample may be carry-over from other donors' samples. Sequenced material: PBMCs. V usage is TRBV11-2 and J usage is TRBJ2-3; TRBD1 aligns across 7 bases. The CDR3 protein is CASSLYGQGTDTQYF. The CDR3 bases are TGTGCCAGCAGCTTATACGGACAGGGCACAGATACGCAGTATTTT.